This T cell receptor (beta chain) is from a study of beta chain features in type 1 diabetes. General study results and limits: The study found moderately but significantly shorter TCRB CDR3s in all four CD4+ subsets of Type 1 diabetes patients. A pattern of fewer insertions and more deletions at VDJ junctions was seen in type 1 diabetes patients. PCR might favor shorter templates, equally in patients and controls.

V was trimmed by 0 bases and J by 3 bases, leaving 15 bases between them. The CDR3 has 16 amino acids. Germline V gives CDR1 SGDLS, CDR2 YYNGEE. Comments on this clone: Its antigen is as yet unknown.

The whole isolated RNA underwent reverse transcription, so sequencing captured expressed TCRB transcripts. An average approximately 3.7 million reads came from naive, central memory and regulatory T cell samples. TCRdb's table, derived via immunoSEQ multiplex PCR, lists solely in-frame clones and lacks some. The repertoire includes hundreds of thousands of clones, roughly an eighth of them detected once, and nearly 0.04% sits in the top ten. Sorting based on CD45RO/CCR7/CD25/CD127/CD95/CD27 separated CD4+ naive, central memory, regulatory and stem cell-like memory cells. This receptor was identified in a man between 18 and 29 years old with type 1 diabetes. Sequences were obtained from naive CD4+ T cells from blood. The chain couples TRBV9 to TRBJ1-2; D is unresolved. This CDR3 is CASSVDESFIDYGYTF. As DNA, the CDR3 is TGTGCCAGCAGCGTAGATGAGTCTTTCATCGACTATGGCTACACCTTC.